Shown below are 14 T cell receptor beta chains from a single sample sequenced in a study of cytomegalovirus exposure and HLA in healthy donors. This table comes from immunoSEQ multiplex PCR, and its TCRdb copy is limited to in-frame clones, with some not included. Among approximately 270,000 clones, 80% to 90% were seen once, and the ten largest hold less than 1.2%. The sequenced material came from PBMCs. The receptor set was obtained from a woman between 18 and 29 years old in good health and CMV-seronegative.

The chain recombines TRBV18 with TRBJ2-7, with D tentatively TRBD2 (6 bases). Trimming took 2 bases from V and 7 from J, leaving 21 bases between them. Germline loops: CDR1 KGHSH, CDR2 LQKENI. This CDR3 has 16 amino acids. In DNA form, the CDR3 reads TGTGCCAGCTCACCAACGGCCTCGGCGGGGTCAAGGGAGCAGTACTTC. Its translation is CASSPTASAGSREQYF.

V and J are TRBV14 and TRBJ2-2, with D possibly TRBD1 on 6 matching bases. Trimming removed 6 bases at V and 6 bases at J, with 14 bases between. CDR1 SGHDN and CDR2 FVKESK come from the germline V gene. The CDR3 is 14 residues long. CDR3 region: CASSPQGMSGELFF. CDR3 in DNA: TGTGCCAGCAGTCCCCAGGGGATGTCCGGGGAGCTGTTTTTT.

The rearrangement joins TRBV10-3 to TRBJ1-1; TRBD1 might be the D (5 bases). This CDR3 has 16 residues. From germline, CDR1 is ENHRY and CDR2 SYGVKD. V was clipped by 3 bases and J by 0 bases, with 14 bases between them. CDR3 residues: CAISDPRQSMNTEAFF. CDR3 coding DNA: TGTGCCATCAGTGACCCTCGACAGTCTATGAACACTGAAGCTTTCTTT.

V usage is TRBV9 and J usage is TRBJ1-2; no firm D call. This CDR3 spans 14 amino acids. Germline V gene data show CDR1 as SGDLS and CDR2 as YYNGEE. The V end lost 3 bases, the J end lost 4 bases, and 13 bases lay between the germline ends. CDR3 nucleotides: TGTGCCAGCAGCGCCACCGTGGGGAGCTATGGCTACACCTTC. Protein product: CASSATVGSYGYTF.

V is TRBV4-3 and J is TRBJ1-6; 9 bases line up with TRBD1. The CDR3 runs to 14 residues. Germline lookup yields CDR1 LGHNA and CDR2 YSLEER. Losses at the gene ends were 4 bases for V and 10 bases for J; bases not matched to a gene: 5. The CDR3 loop reads CASSPRDRESPLHF. CDR3 DNA: TGCGCCAGCAGCCCCCGGGACAGGGAATCACCCCTCCACTTT.

CDR3 in amino acids: CASSGFRGARGYTF. CDR3 DNA sequence: TGTGCCAGCAGCGGGTTTAGGGGCGCGAGGGGCTACACCTTC. The chain joins TRBV5-4 to TRBJ1-2; possibly TRBD1 for D (5 bases). CDR1 is SGHNT, CDR2 YYREEE, per germline (reference sequence). The CDR3 is made up of 14 amino acids. Trimming removed 4 bases at V and 8 bases at J, with 18 bases between.

This clone was detected only once. The rearrangement uses TRBV29-1 and TRBJ2-6, with unresolved D. The CDR3 length is 12 residues. Germline CDR1 reads SQVTM; CDR2 reads ANQGSEA. Trimming cost V 4 bases and J 3 bases, with 4 bases left between them. The CDR3 protein is CSVAVGANVLTF. The CDR3 DNA follows: TGCAGCGTTGCCGTTGGGGCCAACGTCCTGACTTTC.

The chain recombines TRBV28 with TRBJ2-7, with a possible D match to TRBD1 (6 bases). V lost 4 bases and J lost 0, with 10 bases in between. Germline CDR1 and CDR2: MDHEN and SYDVKM. CDR3 length: 14 amino acids. CDR3 in DNA: TGTGCCAGCAGTTCCGGGACAATCTCCTACGAGCAGTACTTC. Its translation is CASSSGTISYEQYF. The full variable domain, completed using reference TRBV28 and TRBJ2-7, is DVKVTQSSRYLVKRTGEKVFLECVQDMDHENMFWYRQDPGLGLRLIYFSYDVKMKEKGDIPEGYSVSREKKERFSLILESASTNQTSMYLCASSSGTISYEQYFGPGTRLTVT.

The genes are TRBV5-8 and TRBJ1-1; tentative D call: TRBD1 (6 bases). The CDR3 runs to 14 residues. V lost 5 bases and J 6 bases, leaving 17 bases between the germline ends. The germline V gene has CDR1 SGHTS and CDR2 YDEGEE. In nucleotides, the CDR3 is TGTGCCAGCAGTTCGGGGCAGGGGAGGGCTGAAGCTTTCTTT. It encodes CASSSGQGRAEAFF.

The CDR3 is CASSIQGLANQPQHF. In DNA, the CDR3 is TGTGCCAGTAGTATTCAGGGACTCGCCAATCAGCCCCAGCATTTT. V gene TRBV19 combines with J gene TRBJ1-5; TRBD1 might be the D (5 bases). Trimming removed 3 bases at V and 3 bases at J, with 12 bases between. This CDR3 region has 15 residues. Germline V gene data show CDR1 as LNHDA and CDR2 as SQIVND (reference sequence).

The CDR3 spells CASSSQFNQPQHF. CDR3 DNA sequence: TGTGCCAGCAGTTCACAGTTCAATCAGCCCCAGCATTTT. The rearrangement joins TRBV28 to TRBJ1-5; D is unclear. Trimming shortened V by 4 bases and J by 3 bases, and 7 bases separated the two germline ends. CDR1 MDHEN and CDR2 SYDVKM come from the germline V gene. The CDR3 extends over 13 amino acids.

V is TRBV10-3 and J is TRBJ2-7; 13 bases agree with TRBD2. The V and J ends lost 8 bases and 0 bases, in that order; junction bases with no gene match: 10. The CDR3 extends over 17 amino acids. Germline loops: CDR1 ENHRY, CDR2 SYGVKD. The CDR3, as DNA: TGTGCCATCGGCTCGACTAGCGGGGGGTCCAGCTCCTACGAGCAGTACTTC. Translated, it gives CAIGSTSGGSSSYEQYF.

The chain combines TRBV9 with TRBJ2-3, with D tentatively TRBD2 (6 bases). Germline assignment: CDR1 SGDLS and CDR2 YYNGEE. V was pared by 0 bases and J by 2 bases, with 10 bases between. The CDR3 has 15 residues. The CDR3 loop reads CASSVERRATDTQYF. The CDR3 nucleotides are TGTGCCAGCAGCGTAGAGAGGAGGGCCACAGATACGCAGTATTTT.

The chain uses TRBV30 and TRBJ2-3, with TRBD1 matching over 11 bases. Germline trimming cut 1 base from V and 5 bases from J; bases unmatched to any gene: 8. The V gene's germline CDR1 is GTSNPN and CDR2 SVGIG (reference sequence). The CDR3 covers 16 residues. The CDR3 DNA reads TGTGCCTGGAGTGCCGGACAGGGGGCGCGTGGAGATACGCAGTATTTT. It codes for CAWSAGQGARGDTQYF.